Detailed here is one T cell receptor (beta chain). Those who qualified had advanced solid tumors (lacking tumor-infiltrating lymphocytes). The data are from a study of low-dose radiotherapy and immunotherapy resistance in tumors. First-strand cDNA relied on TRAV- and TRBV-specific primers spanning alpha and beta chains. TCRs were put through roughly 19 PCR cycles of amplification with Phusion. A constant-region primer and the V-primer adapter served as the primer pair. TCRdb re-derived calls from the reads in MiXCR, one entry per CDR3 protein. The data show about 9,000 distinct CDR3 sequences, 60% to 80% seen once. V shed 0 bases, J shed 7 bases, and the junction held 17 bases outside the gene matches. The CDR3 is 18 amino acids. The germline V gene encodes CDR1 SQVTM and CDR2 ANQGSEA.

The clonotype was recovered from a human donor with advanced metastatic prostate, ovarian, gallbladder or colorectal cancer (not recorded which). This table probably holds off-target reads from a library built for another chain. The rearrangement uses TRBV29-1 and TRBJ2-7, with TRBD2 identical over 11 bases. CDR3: CSVEDRLAGYPPLGEQYF. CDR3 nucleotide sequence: TGCAGCGTTGAAGATCGACTAGCGGGATATCCCCCCTTAGGGGAGCAGTACTTC.